Below are 16 T cell receptor beta chains sequenced from a single sample in a study of CD8+ T cells in alopecia areata. It was cDNA, reverse transcribed from extracted RNA, that served as the sequencing template. Sequenced by immunoSEQ multiplex PCR; TCRdb stores in-frame clones only, minus some. Of 150,000 to 200,000 clones in the sample, about three fifths were seen once. Treatment of the sample: oral pan-JAK inhibitor, 5-10 mg twice daily. This sample comprised CD4+ T cells sorted from blood, obtained at week 24, from a patient treated with tofacitinib. These receptor sequences come from a human donor with alopecia areata.

The rearrangement links TRBV5-6 to TRBJ2-3; the D gene is possibly TRBD1 (5 bases). Trimming took off 5 bases at V and 2 bases at J, with 9 bases between the two ends. The CDR3 runs 13 residues. CDR1 is SGHDT and CDR2 is YYEEEE in the germline V gene. This chain's CDR3 is CASSQGPTDTQYF. In DNA form, the CDR3 reads TGTGCCAGCAGTCAGGGCCCCACAGATACGCAGTATTTT.

The chain uses TRBV30 and TRBJ2-1; D tentatively reads TRBD1 or TRBD2 (5 bases each). This CDR3 spans 15 amino acids. The ends were cut back, 4 bases at V and 1 base at J, with 14 bases in the middle. Germline V gene data show CDR1 as GTSNPN and CDR2 as SVGIG (reference sequence). The CDR3 DNA is TGTGCCTGGAACTCCCCGGGGCTTTCCTACAATGAGCAGTTCTTC. Its protein product is CAWNSPGLSYNEQFF.

V usage is TRBV7-2 and J usage is TRBJ2-3, with D perhaps being TRBD1 or TRBD2 (5 bases each). V lost 5 bases, J lost 0 bases, and 18 bases lay in between. The CDR3 extends over 17 amino acids. The V gene's germline CDR1 is SGHTA and CDR2 FQGNSA. CDR3 nucleotides: TGTGCCAGCAGCCCGCTCGGGACCCTCTTTAGCACAGATACGCAGTATTTT. It encodes CASSPLGTLFSTDTQYF.

J is TRBJ2-7 and V is TRBV13, with no clear D. With 5 bases removed from V and 6 bases from J, the gap between germline ends came to 14 bases. Germline CDR1 PRHDT, CDR2 FYEKMQ (reference sequence). The CDR3 covers 13 residues. The DNA for the CDR3 is TGTGCCAGCAGCCTTGGCCCCTACCGCGAGCAGTACTTC. As protein: CASSLGPYREQYF.

As DNA, the CDR3 is TGCGCCAGCAGCCAGAAGGGACAGAACTACGAGCAGTACTTC. Encoded protein: CASSQKGQNYEQYF. The V gene is TRBV4-3, the J gene TRBJ2-7; TRBD1 matches 7 bases. Trimming removed 3 bases from V and 3 bases from J; junction bases left unmatched: 5. The CDR3 is made up of 14 amino acids. Germline V gene sequence: CDR1 LGHNA, CDR2 YSLEER.

V gene TRBV30 combines with J gene TRBJ1-2; D gene unclear. Trimming took off 1 base at V and 2 bases at J, with 2 bases between the two ends. CDR3 size: 11 residues. The germline CDR1 and CDR2 sequences are GTSNPN and SVGIG (reference sequence). This CDR3 is CAWSGNYGYTF. CDR3 DNA: TGTGCCTGGAGTGGCAACTATGGCTACACCTTC.

The chain is built from TRBV11-2 and TRBJ2-3; D gene uncertain. V shed 1 base and J shed 4 bases, with 3 bases lying between them. Germline values: CDR1 SGHAT, CDR2 FQNNGV. The CDR3 is 12 residues long. CDR3 nucleotide sequence: TGTGCCAGCAGCTTAGCCCCAGATACGCAGTATTTT. Protein sequence: CASSLAPDTQYF.

This clone was counted only a few times. The chain uses TRBV2 and TRBJ2-2, with D unresolved. CDR3 length equals 14 residues. The germline V and J ends were trimmed by 4 bases and 5 bases, with 11 bases remaining between them. Germline CDR1 is SNHLY and CDR2 is FYNNEI. The CDR3 spells CASSAASFTGELFF. The CDR3 nucleotides are TGTGCCAGCAGTGCGGCCAGCTTTACCGGGGAGCTGTTTTTT.

The chain carries TRBV30 and TRBJ1-1; D ambiguous. There are 13 residues in the CDR3. Germline V gene sequence: CDR1 GTSNPN, CDR2 SVGIG (reference sequence). The ends were cut back, 3 bases at V and 0 bases at J, with 8 bases in the middle. CDR3 sequence reads: CAWRWEVNTEAFF. The CDR3 DNA sequence: TGTGCCTGGAGGTGGGAGGTGAACACTGAAGCTTTCTTT.

The V gene is TRBV2, the J gene TRBJ2-1, with D possibly matching TRBD2 (5 bases). Deletions cut 8 bases from V and 7 bases from J, with 18 bases between. The CDR3 is 14 residues long. Germline V gene lookup returns CDR1 SNHLY and CDR2 FYNNEI. CDR3 bases: TGTGCCAGCGGGGTCGGGCTGCGAGGGAATGAGCAGTTCTTC. Translation: CASGVGLRGNEQFF.

A few counts support this clone. The genes are TRBV29-1 and TRBJ2-3, with no clear D. Germline assignment: CDR1 SQVTM and CDR2 ANQGSEA. The CDR3 has 12 amino acids. Trimming stripped 6 bases from V and 3 bases from J, with 10 bases between. The CDR3, as DNA: TGCAGCGTGCTCAGTGGGACAGATACGCAGTATTTT. It specifies CSVLSGTDTQYF.

This chain uses TRBV30 with TRBJ1-2; D unresolved. Looked up from germline, CDR1 is GTSNPN and CDR2 is SVGIG (reference sequence). Trimming pared 8 bases from V and 7 bases from J, leaving 17 bases between. This CDR3 spans 12 amino acids. CDR3 in amino acids: CAGEGGIAGYTF. The CDR3 DNA sequence: TGTGCCGGCGAGGGAGGGATAGCTGGCTACACCTTC.

This clone was counted between two and nine times. The CDR3 loop reads CSVGHNEQYF. In DNA form, the CDR3 reads TGCAGCGTTGGACACAACGAGCAGTACTTC. The V and J genes are TRBV29-1 and TRBJ2-7; D is undetermined. With 4 bases removed from V and 5 bases from J, the gap between germline ends came to 6 bases. Germline V gives CDR1 SQVTM, CDR2 ANQGSEA. The CDR3 totals 10 residues.

There are a few counts of this clone. The V gene is TRBV7-6, the J gene TRBJ2-5; 12 positions match TRBD2. The CDR3 spans 17 residues. Germline CDR1 and CDR2: SGHVS and FNYEAQ. V was pared by 5 bases and J by 2 bases, with 9 bases of the junction left unmatched. CDR3: CASSPRLAGALQETQYF. The DNA of the CDR3 is TGTGCCAGCAGCCCCCGACTAGCGGGGGCCTTACAAGAGACCCAGTACTTC.

The rearrangement joins TRBV4-3 to TRBJ1-6, with D unresolved. Per the germline V gene, CDR1 is LGHNA and CDR2 is YSLEER. Trimming shortened V by 0 bases and J by 7 bases, and 10 bases separated the two germline ends. CDR3 length: 15 residues. The CDR3 is CASSQEGGLNSPLHF. CDR3 nucleotide sequence: TGCGCCAGCAGCCAAGAAGGCGGGCTGAATTCACCCCTCCACTTT.

This clone was detected only a few times. The chain employs TRBV4-3 and TRBJ2-1; the match to TRBD2 covers 7 bases. This CDR3 contains 15 residues. Per the germline V gene, CDR1 is LGHNA and CDR2 is YSLEER. J gave up 1 base and V 2 bases, and 2 bases lay outside the gene matches. As DNA, the CDR3 is TGCGCCAGCAGCCAATTGGGAGGGTCCTACAATGAGCAGTTCTTC. This translates into CASSQLGGSYNEQFF.